This T cell receptor (beta chain) was captured by sequencing in a study of immune heterogeneity within non-small cell lung tumors (dated by TCRdb to 2016 to 2019). General notes on the study: By histology, the tumors included roughly 11 non-squamous carcinomas, several squamous cell carcinomas and 1 tumor not otherwise specified. Whole-exome sequencing, RNA-seq and TCR beta repertoire sequencing were combined for multiple spatially distinct regions from each NSCLC tumor so that intratumoral immune heterogeneity could be examined. Binding of neoantigens to the HLA alleles of each patient was predicted with netMHCpan-3.0 for mutant peptides of 8 to 11 amino acids. Transcriptome data were available for just 35 to 50 loci from around twelve patients, whereas TCR repertoire analysis spanned around 58 tumor loci from roughly 14 patients.

V was cut back by 5 bases and J by 6 bases, leaving a gap of 14 bases between them. The CDR3 starts with the cysteine, ends with the phenylalanine, and has 13 residues. Here the CDR3 DNA is all that survives: 39 bases in frame from base 1. CDR1 and CDR2, per the germline V gene, are SGHAT and FQNNGV. The TCR beta CDR3 region was amplified with a multiplex PCR system, in which a first round of about 10 cycles was run using 32 V-gene forward and 13 J-gene reverse primers. A QIAGEN Multiplex PCR Kit was used for first-round PCR, and the primer sequences were filed in Chinese patent CN105087789A. In a second PCR round, Illumina universal primers were added with the Phusion High-Fidelity PCR Kit. Paired-end sequencing of TCR libraries was carried out on the Illumina HiSeq X Ten platform at a read length of 151 bp. On the authors' methods: Cutadapt removed reads without multiplex PCR primers, PEAR merged read pairs, and MiXCR with default settings called CDR3 regions. Repertoire diversity was assessed by Shannon entropy, and clonality was calculated as one minus the Shannon entropy divided by the ln of the count of productive unique sequences. Clonotypes at a frequency of at least 0.5% were defined as dominant or high-frequency T-cell clones. TCRdb reprocessing: public reads trimmed at Q25 with fastp, clones called with MiXCR, in-frame beta chains kept. Rows with a matching CDR3 protein are joined into one entry that keeps the most common DNA and genes. The V and J calls here are based on TCRdb, not the publication. The sample contains some 21,000 distinct CDR3 sequences, 28% of them found a single time. Jointly, the top ten make up about 4% of the sample.

The paper's findings and limits, for the study overall: Individual patients mostly had different high-frequency TCR beta clonotypes. Within a patient, identical dominant CDR3B clonotypes were found to recur across loci, yet unique high-frequency clones were also harbored in different tumor locations. A moderate positive correlation (R approximately 0.36), which was statistically significant, linked local T-cell repertoire clonality to local tumor mutational burden.

Genomic DNA was extracted from bulk tumor tissue and used as the TCR template, and approximately 600 ng gDNA was amplified per sample. During surgery, multiple biopsies were taken from each primary tumor, with sampling sites spaced as far apart as possible within the tumor mass. Patients in the study cohort, which was described as untreated, were newly diagnosed NSCLC cases going through curative surgery. Donors were some 15 newly diagnosed non-small cell lung cancer patients undergoing surgery with curative intent. A couple of independent pathologists reviewed the resected tumor masses. Only high-quality DNA and RNA samples were carried forward to sequencing. With regard to this clonotype: The target of this receptor is not known. It has no much larger one-base neighbor in the sample; base qualities were not kept.

Sequencing used lung tumor tissue. The sequence links TRBV11-2 to TRBJ2-7, with a weak D call of TRBD1 (5 bases match). The receptor's source is a man aged 40-49 years with non-small cell lung cancer. The DNA sequence follows: TGTGCCAGCAGCCCACAGGCCCTCGGCGAGCAGTACTTC. Its protein reads: CASSPQALGEQYF.